Listed here are 19 T cell receptor beta chains from one sample, sequenced in a study of blood T cell repertoires in COVID-19. The protocol was immunoSEQ multiplex PCR, while the TCRdb copy is restricted to in-frame clones and leaves out a portion. Of around 420,000 clones in the sample, 88% were seen once. The sequencing input was PBMCs or T cells enriched from blood (not recorded which). These receptor sequences come from a woman aged 40 to 50 with acute COVID-19.

This clone has only one observation. The V gene is TRBV5-6, the J gene TRBJ2-5; TRBD2 matches at 7 bases. CDR3 size: 16 residues. V shed 4 bases and J 5 bases; nucleotides not matched to a gene: 14. The germline V gene has CDR1 SGHDT and CDR2 YYEEEE. CDR3 bases: TGTGCCAGCAGCGCCTGGCGACTAGCTTTAAGTGAGACCCAGTACTTC. This translates into CASSAWRLALSETQYF.

The CDR3 nucleotides are TGTGCCAGCAGCTTAGATCAGCGTCTTAACACTGAAGCTTTCTTT. Protein sequence: CASSLDQRLNTEAFF. V and J are TRBV7-8 and TRBJ1-1; D is uncertain. The CDR3 sequence is 15 residues long. In germline, CDR1 is SGHVS, CDR2 FQNEAQ. V dropped 1 base and J dropped 2 bases, with 11 bases sitting between them.

The genes are TRBV6-5 and TRBJ2-3; 7 positions match TRBD2. The CDR3 consists of 14 residues. Germline trimming cut 7 bases from V and 4 bases from J; bases unmatched to any gene: 8. The germline gives CDR1 MNHEY, CDR2 SVGAGI. CDR3 residues: CASISGRAPDTQYF. Here the CDR3 DNA reads TGTGCCAGCATATCGGGGAGGGCTCCAGATACGCAGTATTTT.

This chain joins TRBV29-1 and TRBJ2-1, with 8 bases matching TRBD1. V was clipped by 3 bases and J by 6 bases; unmatched bases: 10. Per germline, CDR1 SQVTM and CDR2 ANQGSEA. The CDR3 is made up of 15 amino acids. The CDR3 DNA is TGCAGCGTTGACCTTCAGGGGGCCCCCATCAATGAGCAGTTCTTC. Protein: CSVDLQGAPINEQFF.

V and J are TRBV2 and TRBJ1-5; no clear D. This CDR3 comprises 13 residues. Germline V gene lookup returns CDR1 SNHLY and CDR2 FYNNEI. V was trimmed by 4 bases and J by 3 bases, leaving 7 bases between them. The CDR3 DNA follows: TGTGCCAGCAGTGCTGGCCCCAATCAGCCCCAGCATTTT. The encoded protein is CASSAGPNQPQHF.

The chain couples TRBV2 to TRBJ2-7; 7 nucleotides agree with TRBD1. The CDR3 runs 13 residues. V lost 6 bases to trimming and J lost 6 bases; unmatched junction nucleotides: 8. In germline, CDR1 is SNHLY, CDR2 FYNNEI. DNA for the CDR3: TGTGCCAGCAGCTTACGACAGGGTGGCGAGCAGTACTTC. Translation gives CASSLRQGGEQYF.

The chain recombines TRBV7-9 with TRBJ1-5; TRBD1 might be the D (6 bases). The CDR3 sequence is 15 residues long. Germline loops: CDR1 SEHNR, CDR2 FQNEAQ (reference sequence). The V end was cut by 5 bases, the J end by 4 bases, with 15 bases between. CDR3 sequence: CASSTGQNQNQPQHF. The CDR3 DNA sequence: TGTGCCAGCAGCACCGGACAGAACCAAAATCAGCCCCAGCATTTT.

The chain combines TRBV7-8 with TRBJ1-3; D gene ambiguous. The germline CDR1 and CDR2 sequences are SGHVS and FQNEAQ. The length of the CDR3 is 16 residues. V lost 5 bases to trimming and J lost 0 bases, with 14 bases between them. In nucleotides, the CDR3 is TGTGCCAGCAGCCCCCTGGAACAGTTCTCTGGAAACACCATATATTTT. This translates into CASSPLEQFSGNTIYF.

J is TRBJ1-1 and V is TRBV7-9; the match to TRBD1 covers 7 bases. Germline loops: CDR1 SEHNR, CDR2 FQNEAQ (reference sequence). J gave up 8 bases and V 5 bases, and 8 bases lay outside the gene matches. The CDR3 length is 13 residues. The CDR3 DNA is TGTGCCAGCAGCCCTCACCCAGGGGGGGAAGCTTTCTTT. It translates to CASSPHPGGEAFF.

V and J are TRBV2 and TRBJ1-1; D gene uncertain. Germline CDR1 is SNHLY and CDR2 is FYNNEI. The CDR3 is 14 residues long. Trimming removed 7 bases from V and 1 base from J, with 13 bases in between. CDR3: CASTAEPSNTEAFF. The CDR3 DNA follows: TGTGCCAGCACGGCGGAACCATCGAACACTGAAGCTTTCTTT.

This rearrangement joins TRBV4-1 to TRBJ1-3; possible D gene TRBD1, 6 bases. V was clipped by 1 base and J by 3 bases, with 16 bases between them. This CDR3 has 17 residues. Germline CDR1 reads MGHRA; CDR2 reads YSYEKL. As DNA, the CDR3 is TGCGCCAGCAGCCAAGCTAATATGGGGGCTGGTGGAAACACCATATATTTT. This sequence encodes CASSQANMGAGGNTIYF.

This chain links TRBV3-1 (or the pseudogene TRBV3-2) with TRBJ2-7; 9 bases agree with TRBD2. This CDR3 has 13 amino acids. CDR1 is LGHDT, CDR2 YNNKEL, per germline (reference sequence). The trim removed 6 bases at V and 6 bases at J, leaving 6 bases unmatched. The CDR3 bases are TGTGCCAGCAGGCGGGGGGGCGTTTTCGAGCAGTACTTC. This sequence encodes CASRRGGVFEQYF.

The CDR3 here is CASTENTRNGGNTIYF. The CDR3 bases are TGTGCCAGCACCGAGAATACGCGGAACGGTGGAAACACCATATATTTT. J is TRBJ1-3 and V is TRBV11-3, with unresolved D. The CDR3 totals 16 residues. With 7 bases removed from V and 3 bases from J, the gap between germline ends came to 19 bases. Germline values: CDR1 SGHNT, CDR2 YENEEA.

This clone was seen only a few times. The chain couples TRBV27 to TRBJ2-3; 11 bases align to TRBD2. The CDR3 has 17 amino acids. Losses at the gene ends were 4 bases for V and 4 bases for J; bases not matched to a gene: 10. The germline V gene encodes CDR1 MNHEY and CDR2 SMNVEV (reference sequence). This CDR3 is CASSSPLAGDFSDTQYF. The CDR3 DNA reads as TGTGCCAGCAGTTCCCCACTAGCGGGGGACTTCTCAGATACGCAGTATTTT.

CDR3 loop: CASSPPLAGGPEQFF. For the CDR3, the DNA is TGTGCCAGCTCACCACCCCTAGCGGGGGGGCCTGAGCAGTTCTTC. The chain links TRBV18 to TRBJ2-1, with TRBD2 matching over 12 bases. Germline lookup yields CDR1 KGHSH and CDR2 LQKENI. V trimming: 0 bases; J trimming: 9 bases; junction bases outside the gene matches: 3. The CDR3 has 15 amino acids.

V is TRBV15 and J is TRBJ1-6, with 9 bases aligning to TRBD1. CDR3 length equals 17 residues. V gave up 0 bases and J gave up 8 bases; unmatched junction bases: 8. The germline V gene has CDR1 LNHNV and CDR2 YYDKDF (reference sequence). The CDR3 DNA reads as TGTGCCACCAGCAGAGATCTCAGGGACAGGGATGATTCACCCCTCCACTTT. It yields the protein CATSRDLRDRDDSPLHF.

J is TRBJ2-5 and V is TRBV20-1; D remains unclear. Germline V lookup: CDR1 DFQATT, CDR2 SNEGSKA (reference sequence). The CDR3 runs to 13 residues. The ends were cut back, 3 bases at V and 2 bases at J, with 10 bases in the middle. Here the CDR3 reads CSASSGSQETQYF. The CDR3, as DNA: TGCAGTGCTAGTTCTGGCTCTCAAGAGACCCAGTACTTC.

The chain has TRBV3-1 (or the pseudogene TRBV3-2) and TRBJ2-5; 9 bases map to TRBD2. CDR3 length: 15 residues. From germline, CDR1 is LGHDT and CDR2 YNNKEL (reference sequence). With V trimmed by 1 base and J by 5 bases, 5 bases remained unmatched. CDR3 DNA sequence: TGTGCCAGCAGCCAAGGGCGGGGGGGCTTTGAGACCCAGTACTTC. Translating gives CASSQGRGGFETQYF.

The V and J genes are TRBV6-5 and TRBJ1-4; the D gene is possibly TRBD1 (5 bases). The germline CDR1 and CDR2 sequences are MNHEY and SVGAGI. The CDR3 is 13 residues long. V was cut by 8 bases and J by 7 bases, with 14 bases left in between. The CDR3 sequence: CASESEGSEKLFF. The DNA of the CDR3 is TGTGCCAGCGAATCGGAGGGGAGTGAAAAACTGTTTTTT.